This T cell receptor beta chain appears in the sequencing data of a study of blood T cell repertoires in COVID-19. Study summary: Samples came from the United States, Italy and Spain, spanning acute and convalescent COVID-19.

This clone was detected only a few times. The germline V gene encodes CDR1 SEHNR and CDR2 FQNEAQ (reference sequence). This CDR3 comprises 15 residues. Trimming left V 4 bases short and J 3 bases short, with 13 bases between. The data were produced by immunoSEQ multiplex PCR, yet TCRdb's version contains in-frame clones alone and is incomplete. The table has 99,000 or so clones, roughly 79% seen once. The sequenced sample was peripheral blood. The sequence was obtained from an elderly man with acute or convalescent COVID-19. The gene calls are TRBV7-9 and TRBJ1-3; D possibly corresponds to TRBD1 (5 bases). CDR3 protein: CASSYFSRDGNTIYF. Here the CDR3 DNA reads TGTGCCAGCAGCTATTTTTCCAGGGATGGAAACACCATATATTTT. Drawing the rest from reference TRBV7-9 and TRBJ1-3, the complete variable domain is DTGVSQNPRHKITKRGQNVTFRCDPISEHNRLYWYRQTLGQGPEFLTYFQNEAQLEKSRLLSDRFSAERPKGSFSTLEIQRTEQGDSAMYLCASSYFSRDGNTIYFGEGSWLTVV.